This entry lists 3 T cell receptor beta chains sequenced from one sample in a study of early stage breast cancer tumors. TCRdb's copy holds only in-frame clones and misses some; the assay was immunoSEQ multiplex PCR. The repertoire consists of about 72,000 clones, with around 85% occurring once and the leading ten covering 3.5%. The material sequenced was blood. These receptors came from a person aged 55-75 years with breast cancer.

The chain carries TRBV7-2 and TRBJ2-7, with D unclear. Trimming cost V 8 bases and J 6 bases, with 8 bases left between them. This CDR3 spans 10 amino acids. Looked up from germline, CDR1 is SGHTA and CDR2 is FQGNSA. The CDR3 loop reads CASVGFEQYF. In nucleotides, the CDR3 is TGTGCCAGCGTGGGTTTCGAGCAGTACTTC.

The chain carries TRBV30 and TRBJ1-2; 7 positions agree with TRBD1. The CDR3 spans 13 residues. The V gene end was trimmed by 2 bases and the J gene end by 2 bases; junction bases not matched to a gene: 2. Per the germline V gene, CDR1 is GTSNPN and CDR2 is SVGIG (reference sequence). CDR3 protein: CAWSPGGNYGYTF. CDR3 nucleotides: TGTGCCTGGAGTCCAGGGGGGAACTATGGCTACACCTTC.

A word on this clone: Other DNA sequences in the same sample also yield this CDR3. V gene TRBV11-3 combines with J gene TRBJ2-1, with a tentative D call TRBD2 (6 bases). Per germline, CDR1 SGHNT and CDR2 YENEEA. The germline V and J ends were trimmed by 3 bases and 4 bases, with 10 bases remaining between them. The CDR3 extends over 14 amino acids. The CDR3 DNA sequence: TGTGCCAGCAGCTTCTCCGGAGGGTACAATGAGCAGTTCTTC. This sequence encodes CASSFSGGYNEQFF.